This is a list of T cell receptor beta chains from one sample in a study of PD-1 blockade in mismatch repair-deficient tumors. Assay: immunoSEQ multiplex PCR; the TCRdb copy retains only in-frame clones and omits some. Of 75,000 to 85,000 clones in the sample, over 70% are singletons; the top ten hold approximately 2.7%. This specimen consisted of peripheral blood, obtained 12 weeks after starting pembrolizumab. These receptors all come from an adult with mismatch repair-deficient cancer. Each CDR3 is given with its conserved first and last residue. A D gene is named only where the DNA matches it firmly. Clone size is not always given. Where it is, it says once, few, many or a class for expanded clones.

length	size	V	D	J	CDR3	DNA
15	NA	TRBV6-6	NA	TRBJ1-1	CASSYSMSVNTEAFF	TGTGCCAGCAGTTACTCGATGTCGGTGAACACTGAAGCTTTCTTT
18	NA	TRBV19	TRBD1	TRBJ2-2	CASSIGAKQGLITGELFF	TGTGCCAGTAGTATAGGGGCCAAACAGGGGTTGATCACCGGGGAGCTGTTTTTT
14	NA	TRBV5-4	NA	TRBJ2-2	CASSRTSNTGELFF	TGTGCCAGCAGCCGGACTTCGAACACCGGGGAGCTGTTTTTT
15	NA	TRBV6-5	NA	TRBJ2-7	CASKNQDISSYEQYF	TGTGCCAGCAAAAATCAGGACATCAGCTCCTACGAGCAGTACTTC
11	NA	TRBV28	NA	TRBJ2-3	CASSRTDTQYF	TGTGCCAGCAGCCGGACAGATACGCAGTATTTT
12	NA	TRBV21-1	NA	TRBJ2-7	CARRGGGFEQYF	TGTGCCCGCAGAGGGGGGGGGTTCGAGCAGTACTTC
16	NA	TRBV18	NA	TRBJ2-5	CASSPIVGQGHETQYF	TGTGCCAGCTCACCTATAGTCGGGCAGGGGCACGAGACCCAGTACTTC
15	NA	TRBV5-6	TRBD1	TRBJ2-7	CASSSSGQGAYEQYF	TGTGCCAGCAGCTCAAGCGGACAGGGGGCCTACGAGCAGTACTTC
16	NA	TRBV6-6	NA	TRBJ2-7	CATLVRASESSYEQYF	TGTGCCACGCTTGTAAGGGCCAGCGAAAGCTCCTACGAGCAGTACTTC
15	NA	TRBV5-8	NA	TRBJ1-1	CASSLPQGWYVKAFF	TGTGCCAGCAGCTTGCCACAGGGATGGTACGTGAAGGCTTTCTTT
14	NA	TRBV7-9	TRBD1	TRBJ1-2	CASSPPGQLSESTF	TGTGCCAGCAGCCCCCCGGGACAGCTCTCCGAATCCACCTTC
14	NA	TRBV30	NA	TRBJ1-5	CAWSAGLGLEPQHF	TGTGCCTGGAGTGCCGGACTGGGACTAGAGCCCCAGCATTTT
16	NA	TRBV4-2	TRBD2	TRBJ2-3	CASSQVASGATDTQYF	TGTGCCAGCAGCCAGGTGGCTAGCGGGGCCACAGATACGCAGTATTTT
16	NA	TRBV11-3	TRBD2	TRBJ2-7	CASSPRLAGNSYEQYF	TGTGCCAGCAGCCCACGACTAGCGGGCAACTCCTACGAGCAGTACTTC
14	NA	TRBV28	NA	TRBJ1-2	CASRANSRQHGYTF	TGTGCCAGCAGGGCAAACTCCCGACAGCATGGCTACACCTTC
14	NA	TRBV6-5	NA	TRBJ2-3	CASSFSLYTDTQYF	TGTGCCAGCAGTTTCAGTCTCTACACAGATACGCAGTATTTT
16	NA	TRBV11-2	TRBD1	TRBJ2-2	CASSPRTGMNTGELFF	TGTGCCAGCAGCCCCCGGACAGGGATGAACACCGGGGAGCTGTTTTTT
16	NA	TRBV19	NA	TRBJ1-1	CASSIVGHLENTEAFF	TGTGCCAGTAGTATAGTCGGACACTTGGAGAACACTGAAGCTTTCTTT
15	NA	TRBV6-5	NA	TRBJ2-2	CASSYRTANTGELFF	TGTGCCAGCAGTTACCGTACAGCCAACACCGGGGAGCTGTTTTTT
12	NA	TRBV7-9	NA	TRBJ1-4	CASSPGSEKLFF	TGTGCCAGCAGTCCAGGGAGTGAAAAACTGTTTTTT
15	NA	TRBV9	NA	TRBJ2-2	CASSPSGAETGELFF	TGTGCCAGCAGCCCCTCGGGGGCCGAGACCGGGGAGCTGTTTTTT
14	NA	TRBV2	NA	TRBJ1-2	CASYPGDRNYGYTF	TGTGCCAGCTACCCGGGAGACCGCAACTATGGCTACACCTTC
15	NA	TRBV27	TRBD1	TRBJ1-2	CASRSGQTANYGYTF	TGTGCCAGCAGGTCGGGACAGACCGCTAACTATGGCTACACCTTC
16	NA	TRBV7-6	NA	TRBJ2-1	CASSLQALLNHNEQFF	TGTGCCAGCAGCTTACAAGCGCTCTTGAATCACAATGAGCAGTTCTTC
12	NA	TRBV30	NA	TRBJ1-1	CAWSVGQTEAFF	TGTGCCTGGAGTGTAGGGCAGACTGAAGCTTTCTTT
15	NA	TRBV5-4	NA	TRBJ2-3	CASSSPQTRTDTQYF	TGTGCCAGCAGCTCGCCGCAGACACGCACAGATACGCAGTATTTT
13	NA	TRBV11-2	NA	TRBJ2-1	CASSFGGNNEQFF	TGTGCCAGCAGCTTTGGTGGGAACAATGAGCAGTTCTTC
20	NA	TRBV30	NA	TRBJ2-1	CAWSQRGPEKYYSSYNEQFF	TGTGCCTGGAGTCAAAGGGGACCCGAGAAATATTATTCCTCCTACAATGAGCAGTTCTTC
14	NA	TRBV27	TRBD2	TRBJ2-7	CASSLSGIFHEQYF	TGTGCCAGCAGCCTTAGCGGGATCTTCCACGAGCAGTACTTC
15	NA	TRBV30	NA	TRBJ1-1	CAWGGWGLLNTEAFF	TGTGCCTGGGGAGGCTGGGGCCTCTTGAACACTGAAGCTTTCTTT
13	NA	TRBV9	TRBD1	TRBJ1-4	CASSEGTAEKLFF	TGTGCCAGCAGCGAGGGGACAGCGGAAAAACTGTTTTTT
15	NA	TRBV11-3	TRBD1	TRBJ2-1	CASSRAGQAYNEQFF	TGTGCCAGCAGCCGGGCGGGACAGGCTTACAATGAGCAGTTCTTC
17	NA	TRBV29-1	NA	TRBJ2-3	CSVEDQSFRFGTDTQYF	TGCAGCGTTGAAGATCAGAGTTTCAGGTTCGGCACAGATACGCAGTATTTT
18	NA	TRBV6-1	NA	TRBJ2-7	CASSGDPLDYRLTYEQYF	TGTGCCAGCAGTGGGGATCCCCTGGATTACAGATTAACCTACGAGCAGTACTTC
16	NA	TRBV7-7	TRBD1	TRBJ2-4	CASSPIRQGSTSIQYF	TGTGCTAGCAGCCCCATAAGACAGGGGTCGACGTCCATTCAGTACTTC
12	NA	TRBV27	TRBD1	TRBJ2-7	CASSTGGNEQYF	TGTGCCAGCAGCACAGGGGGCAACGAGCAGTACTTC
15	NA	TRBV5-1	NA	TRBJ2-5	CASSLETDYQETQYF	TGCGCCAGCAGCTTGGAGACGGACTATCAAGAGACCCAGTACTTC
15	NA	TRBV6-1	NA	TRBJ2-3	CASLTAGSGTDTQYF	TGTGCCAGTCTTACAGCCGGGAGTGGAACAGATACGCAGTATTTT
17	NA	TRBV11-3	NA	TRBJ2-7	CASSRGSFPVFGYEQYF	TGTGCCAGCTCCCGGGGGTCTTTCCCCGTGTTCGGGTACGAGCAGTACTTC
18	NA	TRBV18	TRBD2	TRBJ2-1	CASSPLAPSGSGNNEQFF	TGTGCCAGCTCACCCCTAGCTCCGAGCGGGAGTGGTAACAATGAGCAGTTCTTC
20	NA	TRBV5-1	TRBD1	TRBJ2-1	CASSLAGQGVGADQYNEQFF	TGCGCCAGCAGCCTGGCAGGACAGGGAGTCGGAGCGGACCAATACAATGAGCAGTTCTTC
14	NA	TRBV27	NA	TRBJ1-4	CARLMTEQYEKLFF	TGTGCCAGGTTAATGACGGAGCAGTATGAAAAACTGTTTTTT
14	few	TRBV27	NA	TRBJ2-7	CASSPLRGSYEQYF	TGTGCCAGCAGTCCCCTCCGGGGATCCTACGAGCAGTACTTC
13	few	TRBV11-2	NA	TRBJ2-1	CASSLDRGSEQFF	TGTGCCAGCAGCTTAGATAGGGGGTCGGAGCAGTTCTTC
16	NA	TRBV5-4	TRBD2	TRBJ2-7	CASSLKREALTYEQYF	TGTGCCAGCAGCTTGAAGCGGGAGGCCCTTACCTACGAGCAGTACTTC
15	NA	TRBV27	NA	TRBJ1-2	CASSTVSKKAGGYTF	TGTGCCAGCAGTACGGTCAGTAAGAAGGCGGGTGGCTACACCTTC
13	NA	TRBV5-4	NA	TRBJ2-5	CASSNRDQETQYF	TGTGCCAGCAGCAACCGGGACCAAGAGACCCAGTACTTC
16	NA	TRBV2	TRBD2	TRBJ2-3	CASSLRTSAKTDTQYF	TGTGCCAGCAGCTTACGGACTAGCGCTAAAACAGATACGCAGTATTTT
14	NA	TRBV7-9	NA	TRBJ1-1	CASSLVLRGTEAFF	TGTGCCAGCAGCTTAGTTCTACGGGGGACTGAAGCTTTCTTT
17	NA	TRBV2	TRBD1	TRBJ2-3	CASSDDLRQGMTDTQYF	TGTGCCAGCAGTGACGATCTTCGACAGGGGATGACAGATACGCAGTATTTT
15	NA	TRBV9	NA	TRBJ2-7	CASSVGWTPSYEQYF	TGTGCCAGCAGCGTAGGGTGGACTCCCTCCTACGAGCAGTACTTC
13	NA	TRBV30	TRBD1	TRBJ2-5	CAWLSTGKETQYF	TGTGCCTGGTTGTCGACAGGGAAAGAGACCCAGTACTTC
16	NA	TRBV4-1	NA	TRBJ2-5	CASSRTGSGVQETQYF	TGCGCCAGCAGCCGGACTGGTTCGGGAGTGCAAGAGACCCAGTACTTC
15	NA	TRBV11-2	NA	TRBJ1-1	CASSSGPAVWAEAFF	TGTGCCAGCAGCTCGGGACCCGCGGTATGGGCTGAAGCTTTCTTT
18	NA	TRBV6-1	NA	TRBJ2-7	CASSEALFDSASSYEQYF	TGTGCCAGCAGTGAAGCGCTTTTTGACAGCGCCAGCTCCTACGAGCAGTACTTC